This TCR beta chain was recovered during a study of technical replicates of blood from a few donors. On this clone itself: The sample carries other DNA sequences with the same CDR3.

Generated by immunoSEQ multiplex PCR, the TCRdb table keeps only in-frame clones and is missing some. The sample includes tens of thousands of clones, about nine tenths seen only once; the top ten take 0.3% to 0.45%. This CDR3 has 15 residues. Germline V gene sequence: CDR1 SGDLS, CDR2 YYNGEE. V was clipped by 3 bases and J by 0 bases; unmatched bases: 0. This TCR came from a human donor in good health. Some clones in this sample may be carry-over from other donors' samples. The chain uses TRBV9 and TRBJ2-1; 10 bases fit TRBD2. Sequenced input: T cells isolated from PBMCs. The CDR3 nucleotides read TGTGCCAGCAGCGCTAGCGGGAGCTCCTACAATGAGCAGTTCTTC. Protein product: CASSASGSSYNEQFF.